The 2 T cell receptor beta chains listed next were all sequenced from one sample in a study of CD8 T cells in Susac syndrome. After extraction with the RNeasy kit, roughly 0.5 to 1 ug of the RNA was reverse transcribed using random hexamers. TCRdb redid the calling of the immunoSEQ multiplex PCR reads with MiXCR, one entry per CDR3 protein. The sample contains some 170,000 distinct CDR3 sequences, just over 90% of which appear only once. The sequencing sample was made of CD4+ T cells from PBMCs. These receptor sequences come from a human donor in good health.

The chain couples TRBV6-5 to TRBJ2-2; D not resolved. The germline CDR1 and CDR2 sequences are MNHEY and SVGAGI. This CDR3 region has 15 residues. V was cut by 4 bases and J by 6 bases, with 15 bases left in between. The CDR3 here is CASSSSPFMAGELFF. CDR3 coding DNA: TGTGCCAGCAGTTCTTCTCCTTTTATGGCCGGGGAGCTGTTTTTT.

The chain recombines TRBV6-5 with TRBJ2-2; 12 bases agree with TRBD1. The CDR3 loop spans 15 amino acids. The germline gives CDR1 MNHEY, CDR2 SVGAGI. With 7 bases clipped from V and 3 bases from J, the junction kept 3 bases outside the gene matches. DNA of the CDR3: TGTGCCAGCACCCGGGACAGGGGGCACACCGGGGAGCTGTTTTTT. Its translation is CASTRDRGHTGELFF.